A single sample gave rise to the 19 T cell receptor beta chains below, sequenced in a study of cytomegalovirus exposure and HLA in healthy donors. The PCR had 60 Vbeta and 13 Jbeta primers. Clones were sequenced by immunoSEQ multiplex PCR, and TCRdb holds only the in-frame ones, with some missing. The table lists fewer than 110,000 clones, approximately 64% of them singletons. The sequencing sample was made of PBMCs. The receptors derive from a woman aged 50 to 60 in good health and CMV-seronegative.

The gene calls are TRBV7-2 and TRBJ2-5; weak D call: TRBD1 (6 bases). The CDR3 has 14 amino acids. CDR1 and CDR2 (germline): SGHTA, FQGNSA. Trimming took 5 bases from V and 3 from J, leaving 13 bases between them. The DNA of the CDR3 is TGTGCCAGCAGCCGAGGGGACACCAAAGAGACCCAGTACTTC. Translating it yields CASSRGDTKETQYF.

The chain employs TRBV29-1 and TRBJ2-1; no definite D call. The CDR3 has 17 residues. The V gene lost 4 bases and the J gene lost 2 bases, with 21 bases spanning the gap. The germline V gene encodes CDR1 SQVTM and CDR2 ANQGSEA. This CDR3 reads CSVVSEKRTPPYNEQFF. CDR3 sequence (DNA): TGCAGCGTTGTCAGCGAAAAACGAACTCCTCCCTACAATGAGCAGTTCTTC.

The chain links TRBV2 to TRBJ2-3, with D possibly matching TRBD2 (7 bases). The CDR3 has 15 amino acids. The V gene lost 8 bases and the J gene lost 6 bases, with 21 bases spanning the gap. Germline lookup yields CDR1 SNHLY and CDR2 FYNNEI. CDR3: CASQRGEGSADTQYF. The CDR3 DNA follows: TGTGCCAGCCAAAGGGGGGAGGGATCCGCCGATACGCAGTATTTT. Based on the CDR3 plus reference TRBV2 and TRBJ2-3, the full variable domain is EPEVTQTPSHQVTQMGQEVILRCVPISNHLYFYWYRQILGQKVEFLVSFYNNEISEKSEIFDDQFSVERPDGSNFTLKIRSTKLEDSAMYFCASQRGEGSADTQYFGPGTRLTVL.

The chain has TRBV2 and TRBJ2-7; 15 nucleotides match TRBD2. V lost 4 bases, J lost 3 bases, and 4 bases stayed unmatched. In germline, CDR1 is SNHLY, CDR2 FYNNEI. CDR3 size: 16 residues. The CDR3 nucleotides read TGTGCCAGCAGTGGGACTAGCGGGGGGGGAGTCTACGAGCAGTACTTC. This translates into CASSGTSGGGVYEQYF. The full variable domain, in which reference TRBV2 and TRBJ2-7 provide the parts outside the CDR3, is EPEVTQTPSHQVTQMGQEVILRCVPISNHLYFYWYRQILGQKVEFLVSFYNNEISEKSEIFDDQFSVERPDGSNFTLKIRSTKLEDSAMYFCASSGTSGGGVYEQYFGPGTRLTVT.

The J gene is TRBJ1-2, the V gene TRBV4-2; 8 nucleotides line up with TRBD1. V shed 0 bases, J shed 1 base, and the junction held 1 base outside the gene matches. The germline V gene encodes CDR1 LGHNA and CDR2 YNFKEQ. The CDR3 loop spans 15 amino acids. CDR3 residues: CASSQEQGGNYGYTF. The CDR3, as DNA: TGTGCCAGCAGCCAAGAACAGGGGGGTAACTATGGCTACACCTTC.

This clone was detected a few times. The genes are TRBV25-1 and TRBJ1-6; TRBD1 is a possible D gene (5 bases). The CDR3 runs to 11 residues. Trimming left V 5 bases short and J 15 bases short, with 11 bases between. Germline CDR1 is MGHDK and CDR2 is SYGVNS. CDR3 region: CASSPGTYLHF. Written as DNA, the CDR3 is TGTGCCAGCAGTCCCGGGACTTACCTCCACTTT. The whole variable domain, filled in from reference TRBV25-1 and TRBJ1-6, reads EADIYQTPRYLVIGTGKKITLECSQTMGHDKMYWYQQDPGMELHLIHYSYGVNSTEKGDLSSESTVSRIRTEHFPLTLESARPSHTSQYLCASSPGTYLHFGNGTRLTVT.

This chain links TRBV14 with TRBJ2-2; weak D call: TRBD1 (6 bases). The V and J ends lost 0 bases and 7 bases respectively, with 21 bases between them. The CDR3 spans 18 residues. The germline V gene encodes CDR1 SGHDN and CDR2 FVKESK. CDR3 region: CASSQEFGDRLEYGELFF. The CDR3, as DNA: TGTGCCAGCAGCCAAGAGTTTGGAGACAGGCTCGAGTACGGGGAGCTGTTTTTT. The full variable domain, completed using reference TRBV14 and TRBJ2-2, is EAGVTQFPSHSVIEKGQTVTLRCDPISGHDNLYWYRRVMGKEIKFLLHFVKESKQDESGMPNNRFLAERTGGTYSTLKVQPAELEDSGVYFCASSQEFGDRLEYGELFFGEGSRLTVL.

The chain couples TRBV15 to TRBJ1-6; unclear D gene. In germline, CDR1 is LNHNV, CDR2 YYDKDF (reference sequence). V gave up 0 bases and J gave up 6 bases, with 3 bases separating them. This CDR3 comprises 13 residues. The CDR3, as DNA: TGTGCCACCAGCAGAGACGGTAATTCACCCCTCCACTTT. Its translation is CATSRDGNSPLHF.

The rearrangement joins TRBV28 to TRBJ1-4; D is possibly TRBD1 (6 bases). Germline V gene data show CDR1 as MDHEN and CDR2 as SYDVKM. V lost 3 bases to trimming and J lost 12 bases, with 20 bases between them. The CDR3 has 15 residues. The CDR3 region is CASSFRTALSWELFF. CDR3 nucleotides: TGTGCCAGCAGTTTCCGGACAGCGCTGAGTTGGGAACTGTTTTTT.

The chain combines TRBV5-4 with TRBJ2-7; TRBD2 aligns across 8 bases. V lost 4 bases to trimming and J lost 7 bases; unmatched junction nucleotides: 7. The CDR3 contains 13 residues. The germline gives CDR1 SGHNT, CDR2 YYREEE (reference sequence). The chain's CDR3 is CASSKAGDREQYF. The CDR3 DNA follows: TGTGCCAGCAGCAAAGCGGGAGATCGAGAGCAGTACTTC.

This chain connects TRBV5-4 to TRBJ2-7, with 10 bases that match TRBD1. J was trimmed by 4 bases and V by 4 bases; bases with no gene match: 11. Germline V gene lookup returns CDR1 SGHNT and CDR2 YYREEE (reference sequence). The CDR3 has 16 residues. The DNA for the CDR3 is TGTGCCAGCAGCCCTACCCCCGGGACAGGGGTATACGAGCAGTACTTC. Translating gives CASSPTPGTGVYEQYF.

This chain connects TRBV19 to TRBJ1-2; 8 bases align to TRBD1. This CDR3 comprises 13 residues. The germline V gene encodes CDR1 LNHDA and CDR2 SQIVND (reference sequence). V lost 9 bases and J lost 8; bases outside the gene matches: 11. The CDR3 spells CASSDRGIGGYTF. In DNA, the CDR3 is TGTGCCAGCAGCGACAGGGGAATAGGAGGCTACACCTTC.

The V call is TRBV5-1, the J call TRBJ2-1; possible D gene TRBD2, 6 bases. Germline V gene lookup returns CDR1 SGHRS and CDR2 YFSETQ. The CDR3 is 14 amino acids. V lost 4 bases, J lost 5 bases, and 13 bases lay in between. DNA of the CDR3: TGCGCCAGCAGCCCTGGAGGAGGGGACAATGAGCAGTTCTTC. It specifies CASSPGGGDNEQFF.

CDR3 sequence reads: CAISVGDSNQPQHF. The DNA for the CDR3 is TGTGCCATCAGTGTAGGGGATAGCAATCAGCCCCAGCATTTT. The chain is built from TRBV10-3 and TRBJ1-5; weak D call: TRBD1 (5 bases). V shed 4 bases and J shed 0 bases, with 7 bases lying between them. The CDR3 is 14 amino acids. Germline V CDR1 and CDR2: ENHRY, SYGVKD.

V and J are TRBV9 and TRBJ2-1; 7 nucleotides align to TRBD2. This CDR3 comprises 16 residues. Germline CDR1 reads SGDLS; CDR2 reads YYNGEE. Losses at the gene ends were 0 bases for V and 2 bases for J; bases not matched to a gene: 5. In DNA, the CDR3 is TGTGCCAGCAGCGTAGGGGGAGCGGGGACCTACAATGAGCAGTTCTTC. Amino acid sequence: CASSVGGAGTYNEQFF. The whole variable domain, filled in from reference TRBV9 and TRBJ2-1, reads DSGVTQTPKHLITATGQRVTLRCSPRSGDLSVYWYQQSLDQGLQFLIQYYNGEERAKGNILERFSAQQFPDLHSELNLSSLELGDSALYFCASSVGGAGTYNEQFFGPGTRLTVL.

The chain links TRBV7-2 to TRBJ2-3; TRBD1 is a possible D gene (5 bases). Germline lookup yields CDR1 SGHTA and CDR2 FQGNSA. The germline V and J ends were trimmed by 5 bases and 5 bases, with 11 bases remaining between them. CDR3 length: 13 amino acids. Here the CDR3 reads CASSKSREDTQYF. The CDR3 coding sequence is TGTGCCAGCAGCAAAAGCAGGGAAGATACGCAGTATTTT.

The V gene is TRBV6-5, the J gene TRBJ1-3; D is possibly TRBD1 (6 bases). Trimming removed 7 bases at V and 3 bases at J, with 13 bases between. Looked up from germline, CDR1 is MNHEY and CDR2 is SVGAGI. This CDR3 contains 14 residues. CDR3: CASTSGAGGNTIYF. In DNA form, the CDR3 reads TGTGCCAGCACATCAGGGGCTGGTGGAAACACCATATATTTT.

This clone was detected only a few times. This chain's CDR3 is CAIGWTVLAEQYF. CDR3 DNA: TGTGCCATCGGATGGACAGTATTGGCCGAGCAGTACTTC. The rearrangement uses TRBV10-3 and TRBJ2-7; D is possibly TRBD1 (6 bases). Germline V gives CDR1 ENHRY, CDR2 SYGVKD. The CDR3 consists of 13 residues. Trimming removed 8 bases at V and 6 bases at J, with 17 bases between.

V usage is TRBV15 and J usage is TRBJ2-1; maybe TRBD2 (6 bases). Germline V gene sequence: CDR1 LNHNV, CDR2 YYDKDF (reference sequence). The CDR3 consists of 14 residues. V lost 7 bases, J lost 4 bases, and 14 bases lay in between. The CDR3 reads CATTLERGYNEQFF. The CDR3 DNA follows: TGTGCCACCACCCTAGAACGGGGGTACAATGAGCAGTTCTTC.